Following are 29 T cell receptor beta chains from one sample sequenced in a study of T-cell memory formation after mild COVID-19. TCRdb independently ran MiXCR on the 5' RACE reads; one entry per CDR3 protein. The table includes approximately 400,000 distinct CDR3 sequences, roughly 26% detected once. The sample was PBMCs or a T cell subset sorted from them (not recorded which). These receptors were taken from an adult woman who had mild COVID-19 (a few samples of this study predate the infection). Cell type and time point are not known.

The rearrangement uses TRBV2 and TRBJ1-6; TRBD1 might be the D (6 bases). The CDR3 length is 16 residues. The germline V gene has CDR1 SNHLY and CDR2 FYNNEI. V dropped 0 bases and J dropped 4 bases, with 10 bases sitting between them. The CDR3 sequence: CASSEAPTGYNSPLHF. The CDR3 region has the DNA TGTGCCAGCAGTGAAGCCCCGACAGGTTATAATTCACCCCTCCACTTT. Full variable domain (outside the CDR3, taken from reference TRBV2 and TRBJ1-6): EPEVTQTPSHQVTQMGQEVILRCVPISNHLYFYWYRQILGQKVEFLVSFYNNEISEKSEIFDDQFSVERPDGSNFTLKIRSTKLEDSAMYFCASSEAPTGYNSPLHFGNGTRLTVT.

The chain couples TRBV25-1 to TRBJ2-7, with 7 bases aligning to TRBD1. The CDR3 has 15 amino acids. J was trimmed by 0 bases and V by 6 bases; bases with no gene match: 8. Germline-derived CDR1 and CDR2 are MGHDK and SYGVNS. CDR3: CASSQTGITSYEQYF. CDR3 sequence (DNA): TGTGCCAGCAGCCAGACAGGGATTACCTCCTACGAGCAGTACTTC.

In this sample, this clonotype turned up a few times. The chain uses TRBV2 and TRBJ1-1; D is undetermined. The germline CDR1 and CDR2 sequences are SNHLY and FYNNEI. The CDR3 contains 13 residues. V was clipped by 4 bases and J by 10 bases, with 16 bases between them. The CDR3 bases are TGTGCCAGCAGTGCCTTTGGGGAGCTAGTAGCTTTCTTT. Translated: CASSAFGELVAFF.

The chain carries TRBV5-1 and TRBJ2-3, with 8 positions matching TRBD2. The trim removed 4 bases at V and 4 bases at J, leaving 5 bases unmatched. The CDR3 runs to 14 residues. The germline CDR1 and CDR2 sequences are SGHRS and YFSETQ. The chain's CDR3 is CASSLGLASDTQYF. The CDR3 region has the DNA TGCGCCAGCAGCCTAGGACTAGCCTCAGATACGCAGTATTTT.

This clonotype was seen a few times. Here the CDR3 reads CASSAVPGSSTDTQYF. CDR3 coding DNA: TGTGCCAGCAGCGCGGTTCCGGGGTCTAGCACAGATACGCAGTATTTT. V is TRBV9 and J is TRBJ2-3; perhaps TRBD2 as D (5 bases). The germline V gene encodes CDR1 SGDLS and CDR2 YYNGEE. The V and J ends lost 3 bases and 0 bases respectively, with 14 bases between them. This CDR3 is 16 amino acids long.

This clonotype was recorded many times. The J gene is TRBJ1-1, the V gene TRBV20-1, with D maybe TRBD1 (6 bases). Germline-derived CDR1 and CDR2 are DFQATT and SNEGSKA (reference sequence). With 6 bases removed from V and 1 base from J, the gap between germline ends came to 6 bases. The CDR3 contains 11 residues. CDR3 protein: CSATGNTEAFF. The CDR3, as DNA: TGCAGTGCGACAGGGAACACTGAAGCTTTCTTT.

A few counts support this clonotype. V usage is TRBV5-1 and J usage is TRBJ2-3; 8 bases are a match to TRBD2. The CDR3 consists of 17 residues. V was pared by 4 bases and J by 0 bases, with 10 bases of the junction left unmatched. Germline V CDR1 and CDR2: SGHRS, YFSETQ. This CDR3 is CASSAATSGHSTDTQYF. For the CDR3, the DNA is TGCGCCAGCAGCGCCGCAACTAGCGGACATAGCACAGATACGCAGTATTTT.

The chain couples TRBV5-4 to TRBJ2-5, with TRBD2 as a possible D gene (6 bases). The germline CDR1 and CDR2 sequences are SGHNT and YYREEE (reference sequence). Deletions cut 4 bases from V and 5 bases from J, with 21 bases between. The CDR3 contains 16 residues. CDR3 bases: TGTGCCAGCAGCACGCGGGTAGCTGGACTAAGCGAGACCCAGTACTTC. Protein: CASSTRVAGLSETQYF. The full variable domain, with the rest looked up from reference TRBV5-4 and TRBJ2-5, is ETGVTQSPTHLIKTRGQQVTLRCSSQSGHNTVSWYQQALGQGPQFIFQYYREEENGRGNFPPRFSGLQFPNYSSELNVNALELDDSALYLCASSTRVAGLSETQYFGPGTRLLVL.

V is TRBV6-5 and J is TRBJ2-3, with D unclear. Germline-derived CDR1 and CDR2 are MNHEY and SVGAGI. The CDR3 is 13 residues long. Trimming cost V 6 bases and J 3 bases, with 10 bases left between them. In DNA, the CDR3 is TGTGCCAGCAGGCTCGATATTACAGATACGCAGTATTTT. This encodes CASRLDITDTQYF.

This clonotype was seen at least ten times. V usage is TRBV5-1 and J usage is TRBJ1-2, with D hard to call. The germline V gene encodes CDR1 SGHRS and CDR2 YFSETQ. This CDR3 comprises 12 residues. The V gene lost 3 bases and the J gene lost 8 bases, with 11 bases spanning the gap. In nucleotides, the CDR3 is TGCGCCAGCAGCTCGGACCTTGGGGGCTACACCTTC. This codes for CASSSDLGGYTF.

This clonotype was detected only a few times. The gene calls are TRBV5-5 and TRBJ1-6; D gene ambiguous. The CDR3 is made up of 14 amino acids. Germline CDR1 reads SGHKS; CDR2 reads YYEKEE (reference sequence). V gave up 0 bases and J gave up 3 bases, with 4 bases separating them. CDR3 sequence (DNA): TGTGCCAGCAGCTTGGCCCTCTATAATTCACCCCTCCACTTT. This translates into CASSLALYNSPLHF.

A few counts support this clonotype. V and J are TRBV29-1 and TRBJ1-2; D may be TRBD1 (5 bases). The V end was cut by 7 bases, the J end by 3 bases, with 12 bases between. Germline V CDR1 and CDR2: SQVTM, ANQGSEA. The CDR3 totals 12 residues. The CDR3 loop reads CSAAGRYYGYTF. CDR3 nucleotide sequence: TGCAGCGCCGCGGGGCGGTACTATGGCTACACCTTC.

This clonotype has a handful of counts. This chain links TRBV5-6 with TRBJ2-7; D is unresolved. The V gene's germline CDR1 is SGHDT and CDR2 YYEEEE. The CDR3 runs 12 residues. V dropped 0 bases and J dropped 12 bases, with 13 bases sitting between them. The CDR3 loop reads CASSLAQADRYF. In DNA, the CDR3 is TGTGCCAGCAGCTTGGCCCAGGCAGATCGGTACTTC.

This chain's CDR3 is CSASGGAAGGQPQHF. The DNA of the CDR3 is TGCAGTGCTAGTGGGGGGGCGGCAGGGGGTCAGCCCCAGCATTTT. The chain is built from TRBV20-1 and TRBJ1-5; 7 bases align to TRBD1. Trimming cost V 3 bases and J 6 bases; bases outside gene matches: 11. Germline V lookup: CDR1 DFQATT, CDR2 SNEGSKA (reference sequence). This CDR3 has 15 residues.

This clonotype was counted only a few times. The chain uses TRBV7-2 and TRBJ1-2; D is ambiguous. CDR3 size: 12 residues. The germline gives CDR1 SGHTA, CDR2 FQGNSA. V was shortened by 4 bases and J by 6 bases, with 9 bases between the two germline ends. This CDR3 is CASSSLGDGYTF. The CDR3 DNA follows: TGTGCCAGCAGCTCCCTGGGCGATGGCTACACCTTC. Looking up the rest from reference TRBV7-2 and TRBJ1-2 gives the full variable domain: GAGVSQSPSNKVTEKGKDVELRCDPISGHTALYWYRQSLGQGLEFLIYFQGNSAPDKSGLPSDRFSAERTGGSVSTLTIQRTQQEDSAVYLCASSSLGDGYTFGSGTRLTVV.

CDR3 sequence (DNA): TGTGCCAGCAGCCTCCTCGGGGGGGGAGTCGCCTACAATGAGCAGTTCTTC. It translates to CASSLLGGGVAYNEQFF. The chain joins TRBV7-2 to TRBJ2-1, with 8 nucleotides matching TRBD2. CDR3 length: 17 residues. Looked up from germline, CDR1 is SGHTA and CDR2 is FQGNSA. With V trimmed by 5 bases and J by 2 bases, 11 bases remained unmatched.

This clonotype was recorded many times. CDR3 in DNA: TGTGCCAGCAATAGTGCGGGCGAAGAGTCCGAGCAGTACTTC. Amino acids: CASNSAGEESEQYF. The V call is TRBV7-9, the J call TRBJ2-7, with TRBD2 as a possible D gene (5 bases). Trimming removed 7 bases from V and 6 bases from J, with 19 bases in between. The V gene's germline CDR1 is SEHNR and CDR2 FQNEAQ (reference sequence). The CDR3 spans 14 residues. The variable domain in full, with the rest retrieved from reference TRBV7-9 and TRBJ2-7, is DTGVSQNPRHKITKRGQNVTFRCDPISEHNRLYWYRQTLGQGPEFLTYFQNEAQLEKSRLLSDRFSAERPKGSFSTLEIQRTEQGDSAMYLCASNSAGEESEQYFGPGTRLTVT.

This chain uses TRBV27 with TRBJ2-3; 9 bases are a match to TRBD1. After removal of 2 bases from V and 2 bases from J, the junction contained 11 bases not matched to a gene. The CDR3 contains 18 residues. Per germline, CDR1 MNHEY and CDR2 SMNVEV (reference sequence). CDR3 nucleotides: TGTGCCAGCAGTTTAGGCCTCCGGGACAGGGAGTCCACAGATACGCAGTATTTT. Protein: CASSLGLRDRESTDTQYF.

The rearrangement links TRBV20-1 to TRBJ2-1; 8 nucleotides align to TRBD2. Unmatched junction bases numbered 2, after V lost 6 bases and J lost 4 bases. Per the germline V gene, CDR1 is DFQATT and CDR2 is SNEGSKA (reference sequence). This CDR3 contains 12 residues. CDR3 in amino acids: CSAPSGYNEQFF. Written as DNA, the CDR3 is TGCAGTGCGCCTAGCGGGTACAATGAGCAGTTCTTC.

V and J are TRBV5-1 and TRBJ1-1; 9 nucleotides align to TRBD1. The CDR3 is made up of 16 amino acids. The V and J ends lost 4 bases and 4 bases, in that order; junction bases with no gene match: 11. CDR1 is SGHRS, CDR2 YFSETQ, per germline. CDR3 sequence reads: CASSPEGDRASTEAFF. CDR3 in DNA: TGCGCCAGCAGCCCAGAAGGGGACAGGGCATCCACTGAAGCTTTCTTT.

The chain joins TRBV15 to TRBJ2-3; the match to TRBD2 covers 7 bases. The CDR3 totals 15 residues. V trimming: 7 bases; J trimming: 3 bases; junction bases outside the gene matches: 10. Germline V gene lookup returns CDR1 LNHNV and CDR2 YYDKDF (reference sequence). The CDR3 loop reads CATTQPGEGTDTQYF. The CDR3 DNA reads as TGTGCCACCACACAACCGGGGGAGGGTACAGATACGCAGTATTTT.

This clonotype was detected only a few times. The chain has TRBV12-3 or TRBV12-4 and TRBJ1-2; D is uncertain. V was clipped by 3 bases and J by 0 bases, with 5 bases between them. The CDR3 is 13 residues long. As DNA, the CDR3 is TGTGCCAGCAGTTTGAGTTCTAACTATGGCTACACCTTC. Translating it yields CASSLSSNYGYTF.

This clonotype was counted between two and nine times. The CDR3: CASSLRGPGNTIYF. The CDR3 nucleotides are TGTGCCAGTAGTTTAAGAGGGCCCGGAAACACCATATATTTT. The chain carries TRBV13 and TRBJ1-3; the D is unclear. Germline assignment: CDR1 PRHDT and CDR2 FYEKMQ (reference sequence). The length of the CDR3 is 14 residues. Trimming left V 9 bases short and J 4 bases short, with 16 bases between.

The rearrangement uses TRBV14 and TRBJ1-2; TRBD1 agrees at 7 bases. V lost 3 bases and J lost 2; bases outside the gene matches: 6. The CDR3 covers 15 residues. Germline CDR1 and CDR2: SGHDN and FVKESK. The CDR3 loop is CASSHPAGGNYGYTF. The CDR3 region has the DNA TGTGCCAGCAGCCACCCAGCAGGGGGGAACTATGGCTACACCTTC.

The table lists this clonotype with a few counts. The chain employs TRBV20-1 and TRBJ1-6; TRBD1 matches 7 bases. CDR3 length equals 16 residues. V shed 3 bases and J 7 bases; nucleotides not matched to a gene: 12. Germline V gene lookup returns CDR1 DFQATT and CDR2 SNEGSKA (reference sequence). CDR3: CSASWKGQPRNSPLHF. In DNA form, the CDR3 reads TGCAGTGCTAGTTGGAAGGGACAGCCCAGGAATTCACCCCTCCACTTT.

This clonotype showed up just a few times. V gene TRBV2 combines with J gene TRBJ2-1, with 7 bases aligning to TRBD1. The ends lost 3 bases at V and 12 bases at J; junction bases unmatched: 2. CDR1 and CDR2 from the germline V gene are SNHLY and FYNNEI. This CDR3 spans 11 amino acids. CDR3 sequence (DNA): TGTGCCAGCAGTGAGACAGGGTGGCAGTTCTTC. Translating it yields CASSETGWQFF.

The rearrangement uses TRBV9 and TRBJ2-7; 9 bases line up with TRBD1. In germline, CDR1 is SGDLS, CDR2 YYNGEE. The length of the CDR3 is 14 residues. Trimming removed 4 bases from V and 5 bases from J; junction bases left unmatched: 7. The CDR3 nucleotides are TGTGCCAGCAGCCCGTGGGACAGGGCAAACGAGCAGTACTTC. The encoded protein is CASSPWDRANEQYF. Full variable domain (remainder filled in from reference TRBV9 and TRBJ2-7): DSGVTQTPKHLITATGQRVTLRCSPRSGDLSVYWYQQSLDQGLQFLIQYYNGEERAKGNILERFSAQQFPDLHSELNLSSLELGDSALYFCASSPWDRANEQYFGPGTRLTVT.

The chain links TRBV7-9 to TRBJ2-7; TRBD1 aligns across 8 bases. Germline loops: CDR1 SEHNR, CDR2 FQNEAQ (reference sequence). Trimming took 8 bases from V and 10 from J; bases not matched to a gene: 13. This CDR3 has 13 residues. CDR3 in DNA: TGTGCCAGCGGCTGGACAGGGAACGCGCAACAGTACTTC. This translates into CASGWTGNAQQYF.

The V and J genes are TRBV25-1 and TRBJ2-1; 9 nucleotides align to TRBD2. The V gene end was trimmed by 2 bases and the J gene end by 9 bases; junction bases not matched to a gene: 8. The CDR3 covers 15 residues. Looked up from germline, CDR1 is MGHDK and CDR2 is SYGVNS. The CDR3, as DNA: TGTGCCAGCAGTGAAGGGGTAGCGGGAGAAGCTGAGCAGTTCTTC. This translates into CASSEGVAGEAEQFF.